The entry below describes one T cell receptor (beta chain). These data originate in a study of blood T cell repertoires in COVID-19. For the study at large: Acute and convalescent COVID-19 specimens originated in the United States, Italy and Spain.

TCRdb's table, derived via immunoSEQ multiplex PCR, lists solely in-frame clones and lacks some. The table lists around 120,000 clones, about four fifths of them singletons. The TCR sequence derives from a man in his sixties or seventies with acute or convalescent COVID-19. Sequencing input: peripheral blood.

CDR3 sequence reads: CASSLAEMNTEAFF. CDR3 in DNA: TGTGCCAGCAGCTTAGCAGAGATGAACACTGAAGCTTTCTTT. V usage is TRBV7-2 and J usage is TRBJ1-1; D unresolved. Germline CDR1 is SGHTA and CDR2 is FQGNSA. There are 14 residues in the CDR3. V lost 0 bases, J lost 0 bases, and 5 bases lay in between. The full variable domain, completed using reference TRBV7-2 and TRBJ1-1, is GAGVSQSPSNKVTEKGKDVELRCDPISGHTALYWYRQSLGQGLEFLIYFQGNSAPDKSGLPSDRFSAERTGGSVSTLTIQRTQQEDSAVYLCASSLAEMNTEAFFGQGTRLTVV.